This record concerns one T cell receptor beta chain sequence. Here immunoSEQ multiplex PCR was the method, and the copy in TCRdb shows in-frame clones only, minus some. The sample lists some 99,000 clones, roughly 96% occurring once. The source of the sample is a study of technical replicates of blood from a handful of donors. Germline V gene sequence: CDR1 MGHRA, CDR2 YSYEKL. V lost 1 base to trimming and J lost 0 bases; unmatched junction nucleotides: 5. The length of the CDR3 is 17 residues. This clonotype originated in a human donor in good health. Source material: T cells isolated from PBMCs. The chain carries TRBV4-1 and TRBJ2-1, with 8 bases aligning to TRBD2. CDR3 bases: TGCGCCAGCAGCCAAGGACTAGCGCAGAGCTCCTACAATGAGCAGTTCTTC. Its translation: CASSQGLAQSSYNEQFF.